The rows below give T cell receptor beta chains drawn from one sample of a study of blood T cell repertoires in COVID-19. Sequenced by immunoSEQ multiplex PCR; TCRdb stores in-frame clones only, minus some. The sample carries 50,000 to 65,000 clones, around 80% recorded once. Sequenced sample: peripheral blood. Source of these receptors: a woman aged 60-75 years with acute or convalescent COVID-19. The CDR3 runs from the conserved cysteine through the conserved F or W. Fields, in order: clone size, D gene, V gene, J gene, CDR3 DNA, CDR3 protein. D genes are given only for firm matches. Size values are once, few and many counts, or a class for expanded clones, and some rows have none.

clone size: NA
D gene: NA
V gene: TRBV2
J gene: TRBJ1-1
CDR3 DNA: TGTGCCAGCAGTGATATCGGGAGAGTGAACACTGAAGCTTTCTTT
CDR3 protein: CASSDIGRVNTEAFF

clone size: NA
D gene: TRBD1
V gene: TRBV7-9
J gene: TRBJ1-3
CDR3 DNA: TGTGCCAGCAGCTTATACGGGACAGGGGGCCTCTCTGGAAACACCATATATTTT
CDR3 protein: CASSLYGTGGLSGNTIYF

clone size: NA
D gene: NA
V gene: TRBV19
J gene: TRBJ2-1
CDR3 DNA: TGTGCCAGTAGTATTAGCAGGGGACCGTCCAATGAGCAGTTCTTC
CDR3 protein: CASSISRGPSNEQFF

clone size: NA
D gene: NA
V gene: TRBV3-1/TRBV3-2
J gene: TRBJ1-6
CDR3 DNA: TGTGCCAGCAGCCAAGATATGGGCCCCCTCCACTTT
CDR3 protein: CASSQDMGPLHF

clone size: NA
D gene: TRBD2
V gene: TRBV27
J gene: TRBJ2-2
CDR3 DNA: TGTGCCAGCAGTTTAGAGCGGGGGTCGAACACCGGGGAGCTGTTTTTT
CDR3 protein: CASSLERGSNTGELFF

clone size: NA
D gene: NA
V gene: TRBV4-1
J gene: TRBJ1-4
CDR3 DNA: TGCGCCAGCAGCCAAAACAGGGCTCCAACTAATGAAAAACTGTTTTTT
CDR3 protein: CASSQNRAPTNEKLFF

clone size: NA
D gene: TRBD2
V gene: TRBV5-4
J gene: TRBJ2-3
CDR3 DNA: TGTGCCAGCAGCCCGACTAGCGGGGGGCCAGATACGCAGTATTTT
CDR3 protein: CASSPTSGGPDTQYF

clone size: NA
D gene: NA
V gene: TRBV18
J gene: TRBJ2-6
CDR3 DNA: TGTGCCAGCTCCCTACAGGGTTCTGGGGCCAACGTCCTGACTTTC
CDR3 protein: CASSLQGSGANVLTF

clone size: NA
D gene: NA
V gene: TRBV15
J gene: TRBJ2-7
CDR3 DNA: TGTGCCACCAGCAGAGTACAGGGATTCCTTGGGGTCTACGAGCAGTACTTC
CDR3 protein: CATSRVQGFLGVYEQYF

clone size: NA
D gene: NA
V gene: TRBV5-1
J gene: TRBJ1-1
CDR3 DNA: TGCGCCAGCAGTTCGGCCTTGGAGACTGAAGCTTTCTTT
CDR3 protein: CASSSALETEAFF

clone size: few
D gene: TRBD1
V gene: TRBV6-5
J gene: TRBJ1-5
CDR3 DNA: TGTGCCAGCAGTTCGGACAGGGAGGATCAGCCCCAGCATTTT
CDR3 protein: CASSSDREDQPQHF

clone size: NA
D gene: NA
V gene: TRBV24-1
J gene: TRBJ1-1
CDR3 DNA: TGTGCCACCAGTGATAAACAGGACAAAATGAACACTGAAGCTTTCTTT
CDR3 protein: CATSDKQDKMNTEAFF

clone size: NA
D gene: NA
V gene: TRBV14
J gene: TRBJ1-2
CDR3 DNA: TGTGCCAGCAGCCAAGTCCAGGGGCCGGGCTATGGCTACACCTTC
CDR3 protein: CASSQVQGPGYGYTF

clone size: NA
D gene: NA
V gene: TRBV29-1
J gene: TRBJ1-2
CDR3 DNA: TGCAGCGTTGGAGGTGAGAGAGGCTACACCTTC
CDR3 protein: CSVGGERGYTF

clone size: NA
D gene: TRBD1
V gene: TRBV6-4
J gene: TRBJ1-1
CDR3 DNA: TGTGCCAGCAGTGACTCGGACAGGGGACTAGCTGAAGCTTTCTTT
CDR3 protein: CASSDSDRGLAEAFF

clone size: NA
D gene: NA
V gene: TRBV3-1/TRBV3-2
J gene: TRBJ2-7
CDR3 DNA: TGTGCCAGCAGCCGTGGACTTCACTACGAGCAGTACTTC
CDR3 protein: CASSRGLHYEQYF

clone size: NA
D gene: NA
V gene: TRBV14
J gene: TRBJ1-2
CDR3 DNA: TGTGCCAGCAGCAAGACAGGTCAACTCAATAACGCTAACTATGGCTACACCTTC
CDR3 protein: CASSKTGQLNNANYGYTF